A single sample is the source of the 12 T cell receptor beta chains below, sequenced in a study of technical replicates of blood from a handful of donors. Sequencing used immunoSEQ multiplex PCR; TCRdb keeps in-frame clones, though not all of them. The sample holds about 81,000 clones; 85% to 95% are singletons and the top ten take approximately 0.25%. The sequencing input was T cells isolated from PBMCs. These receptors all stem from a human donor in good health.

The DNA for the CDR3 is TGTGCCAGCTCACCGAAGGACAGGGCTTACAATGAGCAGTTCTTC. Residues: CASSPKDRAYNEQFF. The chain recombines TRBV18 with TRBJ2-1; TRBD1 matches 8 bases. The V segment lost 3 bases and the J segment 4 bases; nucleotides outside the gene matches: 5. The CDR3 contains 15 residues. Germline loops: CDR1 KGHSH, CDR2 LQKENI.

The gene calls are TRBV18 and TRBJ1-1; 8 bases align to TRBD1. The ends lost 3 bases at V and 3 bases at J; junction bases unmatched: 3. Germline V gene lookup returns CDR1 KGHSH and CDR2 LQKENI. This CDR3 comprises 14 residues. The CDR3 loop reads CASSPDRVHTEAFF. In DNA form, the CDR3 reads TGTGCCAGCTCACCGGACAGGGTGCACACTGAAGCTTTCTTT.

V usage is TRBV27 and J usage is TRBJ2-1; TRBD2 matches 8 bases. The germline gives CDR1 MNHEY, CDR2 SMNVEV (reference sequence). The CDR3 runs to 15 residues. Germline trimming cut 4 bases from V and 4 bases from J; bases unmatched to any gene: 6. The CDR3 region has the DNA TGTGCCAGCAGTTACAGCGGGAGTACTTACAATGAGCAGTTCTTC. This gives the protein CASSYSGSTYNEQFF.

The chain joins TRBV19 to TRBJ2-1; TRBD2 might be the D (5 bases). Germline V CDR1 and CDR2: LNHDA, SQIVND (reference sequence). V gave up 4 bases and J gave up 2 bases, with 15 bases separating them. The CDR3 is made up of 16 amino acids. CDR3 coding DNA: TGTGCCAGTAGTACTTGGGAGCGGACGGCCTACAATGAGCAGTTCTTC. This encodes CASSTWERTAYNEQFF.

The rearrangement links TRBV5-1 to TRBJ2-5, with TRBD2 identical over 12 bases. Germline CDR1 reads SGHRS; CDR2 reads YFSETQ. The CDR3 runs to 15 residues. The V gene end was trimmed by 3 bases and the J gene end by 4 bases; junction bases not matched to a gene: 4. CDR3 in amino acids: CASSSPLAGGETQYF. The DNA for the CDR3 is TGCGCCAGCAGCTCACCACTAGCGGGGGGAGAGACCCAGTACTTC.

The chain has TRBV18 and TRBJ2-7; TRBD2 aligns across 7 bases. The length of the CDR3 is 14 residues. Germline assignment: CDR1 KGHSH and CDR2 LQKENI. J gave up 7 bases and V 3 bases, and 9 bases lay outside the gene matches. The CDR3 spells CASSPTGEGGEQYF. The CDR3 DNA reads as TGTGCCAGCTCACCGACGGGGGAGGGTGGTGAGCAGTACTTC.

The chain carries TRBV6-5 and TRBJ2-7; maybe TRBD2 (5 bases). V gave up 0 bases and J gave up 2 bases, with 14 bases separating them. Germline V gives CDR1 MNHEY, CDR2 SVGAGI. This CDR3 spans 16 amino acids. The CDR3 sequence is CASSYSRVSPAYEQYF. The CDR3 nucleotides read TGTGCCAGCAGTTACTCGAGGGTATCCCCAGCCTACGAGCAGTACTTC.

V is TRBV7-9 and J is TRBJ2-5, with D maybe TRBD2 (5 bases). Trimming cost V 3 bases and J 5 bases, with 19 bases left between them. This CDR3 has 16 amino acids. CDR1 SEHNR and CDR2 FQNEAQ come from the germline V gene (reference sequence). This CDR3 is CASSFSTILGAETQYF. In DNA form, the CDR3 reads TGTGCCAGCAGCTTCTCAACGATACTAGGCGCGGAGACCCAGTACTTC. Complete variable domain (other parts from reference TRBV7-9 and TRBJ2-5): DTGVSQNPRHKITKRGQNVTFRCDPISEHNRLYWYRQTLGQGPEFLTYFQNEAQLEKSRLLSDRFSAERPKGSFSTLEIQRTEQGDSAMYLCASSFSTILGAETQYFGPGTRLLVL.

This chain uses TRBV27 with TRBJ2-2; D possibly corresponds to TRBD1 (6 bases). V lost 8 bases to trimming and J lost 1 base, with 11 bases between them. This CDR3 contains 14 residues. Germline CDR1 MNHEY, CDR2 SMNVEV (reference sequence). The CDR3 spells CASCWGQNTGELFF. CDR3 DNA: TGTGCCAGCTGCTGGGGGCAGAACACCGGGGAGCTGTTTTTT.

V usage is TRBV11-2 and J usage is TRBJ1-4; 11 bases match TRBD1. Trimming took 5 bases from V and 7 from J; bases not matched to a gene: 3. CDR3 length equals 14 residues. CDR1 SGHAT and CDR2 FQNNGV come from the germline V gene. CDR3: CASSPGTGGEKLFF. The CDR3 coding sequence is TGTGCCAGCAGCCCGGGGACAGGGGGTGAAAAACTGTTTTTT.

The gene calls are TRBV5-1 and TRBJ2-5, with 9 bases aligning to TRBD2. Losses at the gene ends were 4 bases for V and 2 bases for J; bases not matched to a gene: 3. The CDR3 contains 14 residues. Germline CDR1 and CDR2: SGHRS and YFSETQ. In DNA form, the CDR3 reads TGCGCCAGCAGCACCGGACTAGCGCAAGAGACCCAGTACTTC. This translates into CASSTGLAQETQYF.

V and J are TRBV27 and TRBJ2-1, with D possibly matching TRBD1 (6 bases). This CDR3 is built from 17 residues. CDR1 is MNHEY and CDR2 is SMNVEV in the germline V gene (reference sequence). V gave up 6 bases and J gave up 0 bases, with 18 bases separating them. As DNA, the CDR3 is TGTGCCAGCAGCGGCTGGGACAACGAATACTCCTACAATGAGCAGTTCTTC. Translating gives CASSGWDNEYSYNEQFF.